Listed below are T cell receptor beta chains from one sample, sequenced in a study of blood T cell repertoires in COVID-19. Generated by immunoSEQ multiplex PCR, the TCRdb table keeps only in-frame clones and is missing some. The sample carries approximately 94,000 clones, approximately 90% recorded once. The sample consisted of peripheral blood. These receptors all come from a woman older than 75 with active COVID-19. Both conserved end residues are part of each CDR3. Fields, in order: clone size, V gene, D gene, J gene, CDR3 DNA, CDR3 protein. A D gene is named only where the DNA matches it firmly. Clone size is shown for a subset of rows, as once, few, many or a class of expanded clone.

-	TRBV5-5	TRBD1	TRBJ1-5	TGTGCCAGCAGCTTGGGCGACAGGGGCACCCAGCCCCAGCATTTT	CASSLGDRGTQPQHF
-	TRBV4-2	TRBD2	TRBJ2-2	TGTGCCAGCAGCCTCGCTAGCGGGGGAAACACCGGGGAGCTGTTTTTT	CASSLASGGNTGELFF
-	TRBV24-1	TRBD1	TRBJ2-1	TGTGCCACCAGTGAACCACAGGGGTACAATGAGCAGTTCTTC	CATSEPQGYNEQFF
once	TRBV9	TRBD2	TRBJ2-1	TGTGCCAGCAGCGTAATTAGCCTAGCGGGGAATGAGCAGTTCTTC	CASSVISLAGNEQFF
-	TRBV28	-	TRBJ1-1	TGTGCCAGCAGACCCCTCGGGGAAGCTTTCTTT	CASRPLGEAFF
once	TRBV3-1/TRBV3-2	-	TRBJ2-3	TGTGCCAGCAGCCAGAAAGCAGGGGCAGATACGCAGTATTTT	CASSQKAGADTQYF
-	TRBV4-3	-	TRBJ1-1	TGCGCCAGCAGCCAGTACAAGAACACTGAAGCTTTCTTT	CASSQYKNTEAFF
-	TRBV6-2/TRBV6-3	-	TRBJ2-5	TGTGCCAGCAGTTATGGGCAGGCCCAAGAGACCCAGTACTTC	CASSYGQAQETQYF
-	TRBV7-8	-	TRBJ1-2	TGTGCCAGCAGCTTAGTTGGAGGCAGTAGCTATGGCTACACCTTC	CASSLVGGSSYGYTF
-	TRBV4-3	TRBD1	TRBJ2-1	TGCGCCAGCAGCCAAGACCGCCCCGGACAGGGTTTTTACAATGAGCAGTTCTTC	CASSQDRPGQGFYNEQFF
-	TRBV5-1	TRBD2	TRBJ2-7	TGCGCCAGCAGCCCGTTAGCGGGGATCTCTTCGGAGCAGTACTTC	CASSPLAGISSEQYF
-	TRBV5-4	TRBD1	TRBJ1-1	TGTGCCAGCAGCTTGGCCCCGGACAGGTGGACTGAAGCTTTCTTT	CASSLAPDRWTEAFF
-	TRBV5-1	TRBD2	TRBJ2-7	TGCGCCAGCAGCTTGAGCGGGGTCTACGAGCAGTACTTC	CASSLSGVYEQYF
-	TRBV28	TRBD1	TRBJ2-2	TGTGCCAGCAGTTTAGCGGGACAGGGAACGACCGGGGAGCTGTTTTTT	CASSLAGQGTTGELFF
-	TRBV28	TRBD1	TRBJ2-6	TGTGCCAGCACTTTTCGACAGGGGGCGCCTGGGGCCAACGTCCTGACTTTC	CASTFRQGAPGANVLTF
once	TRBV29-1	TRBD2	TRBJ2-3	TGCAGCGTTGCATTTAGCGGGAGGGCAGATACGCAGTATTTT	CSVAFSGRADTQYF
once	TRBV7-2	-	TRBJ2-2	TGTGCCAGCAGCGCCCGGACAGATTCGAACACCGGGGAGCTGTTTTTT	CASSARTDSNTGELFF
few	TRBV2	-	TRBJ1-5	TGTGCCAGCACCGGACAATGGAGTCAGCCCCAGCATTTT	CASTGQWSQPQHF
-	TRBV10-3	-	TRBJ1-6	TGTGCCGCGCGACGCCAGGGTGGTTCACCCCTCCACTTT	CAARRQGGSPLHF
-	TRBV5-1	TRBD1	TRBJ1-1	TGCGCCAGCAGCTTGGCACAGGGGACTGAAGCTTTCTTT	CASSLAQGTEAFF
-	TRBV12-3/TRBV12-4	-	TRBJ2-7	TGTGCCAGCAGTCCACCCGGGGGACTTGAGCAGTACTTC	CASSPPGGLEQYF
-	TRBV5-6	TRBD1	TRBJ2-5	TGTGCCAGCAGCTTAGTGGGACAGCAAGAGACCCAGTACTTC	CASSLVGQQETQYF
-	TRBV14	TRBD1	TRBJ2-7	TGTGCCAGCAGCTCAGGGGGCCCGGACTACGAGCAGTACTTC	CASSSGGPDYEQYF
-	TRBV3-1/TRBV3-2	TRBD2	TRBJ2-3	TGTGCCAGCAGCCAAGATCGGCTAGCGGGAGGCCCAAGCACAGATACGCAGTATTTT	CASSQDRLAGGPSTDTQYF
few	TRBV30	TRBD1	TRBJ1-4	TGTGCCGGTGACAGGGGACGATATGAAAAACTGTTTTTT	CAGDRGRYEKLFF
-	TRBV2	-	TRBJ1-2	TGTGCCAGCAGTGGTTGGCCGCCTAACTATGGCTACACCTTC	CASSGWPPNYGYTF
-	TRBV14	-	TRBJ1-6	TGTGCCAGCAGTTCCGACCCCAGCGCAGCACCCCTCCACTTT	CASSSDPSAAPLHF